The T cell receptor (beta chain) under discussion was sequenced for a study of T cell responses to AZD1222 COVID-19 vaccine. Worth noting for this clone: Its antigen remains unidentified. Within the sample, other DNA sequences also encode this same CDR3.

The CDR3 has 13 residues. V was shortened by 6 bases and J by 1 base, with 9 bases between the two germline ends. CDR1 is SNHLY, CDR2 FYNNEI, per germline. General study findings and limits: After the peak T cell response, and only then, were repertoires sampled. Among the donors, most were white British and more were female, and clonal diversity was possibly underestimated. Breadth and depth of Spike-specific TCRs rose after two AZD1222 doses. Spike regions recognized by vaccine-associated CD4 TCRs spanned the protein, led by 160-218 and 743-854.

Measured with immunoSEQ multiplex PCR; TCRdb has only the in-frame clones, and not every one. The profile shows approximately 120,000 clones, 88% of them singletons. Sequencing was performed on peripheral blood, taken on day 0 of AZD1222 vaccination. This TCR was recovered from an adult in good health. The V and J genes are TRBV2 and TRBJ1-2; D gene ambiguous. The CDR3 DNA sequence: TGTGCCAGCAGGCGACAAGATAACTATGGCTACACCTTC. Protein product: CASRRQDNYGYTF.